The clone carrying this TCR beta chain came up a few times. The target antigen is unknown. Germline-derived CDR1 and CDR2 are SGHTA and FQGNSA. The CDR3 covers 13 residues. Between the trimmed V and J ends, which lost 5 bases and 1 base, there was a span of 8 bases. Generated by immunoSEQ multiplex PCR, the TCRdb table keeps only in-frame clones and is missing some. The data hold tens of thousands of clones, with about four fifths observed a single time. These data come from a study of OX40 agonist ivuxolimab in advanced cancers. As for the study in general: Ivuxolimab, which patients received intravenously every 2 weeks, was dosed at 0.01 to 10 mg/kg. Two patients with cutaneous melanoma and one with hepatocellular carcinoma, three in total, showed partial responses.

Findings and caveats of the study: Some nonresponders also had low normalized T-cell clonal expansion. Among T cells, CD8+ cells averaged more expanded clones than CD4+ cells.

The chain is built from TRBV7-2 and TRBJ1-1; D is ambiguous. The source material was CD4+ or CD8+ T cells sorted from blood, sampled in a trial of the OX40 agonist ivuxolimab. This TCR was sampled from an adult with an advanced solid tumor such as melanoma, head and neck, liver or kidney cancer. The CDR3, as DNA: TGTGCCAGCAGCCAATTAACGAACACTGAAGCTTTCTTT. It translates to CASSQLTNTEAFF.